This TCR beta chain stems from a study of blood T cell repertoires in COVID-19. Germline CDR1 reads LGHNT; CDR2 reads FRNRAP. The CDR3 has 16 residues. J was trimmed by 8 bases and V by 6 bases; bases with no gene match: 17. The table came from immunoSEQ multiplex PCR; TCRdb's copy has only in-frame clones and leaves some out. The data show 250,000 to 350,000 clones, about 90% seen once. Recovered participants had two consecutive negative NP/OP PCR tests, healthcare professional clearance, or symptom resolution. Input material: PBMCs or T cells enriched from blood (not recorded which). V is TRBV12-5 and J is TRBJ1-2, with 8 bases identical to TRBD1. This receptor was taken from a woman aged 30 to 39 who had recovered from COVID-19. The chain's CDR3 is CASGFTTGVGTIGYTF. The CDR3 region has the DNA TGTGCTAGTGGATTTACGACAGGGGTCGGGACTATAGGCTACACCTTC.